Below are 2 T cell receptor beta chains sequenced from a single sample in a study of T cells in Graves' hyperthyroidism and ophthalmopathy. Amplification yielded TCR beta CDR3 regions, with RNA transcripts as the source. TCR CDR3 regions were first amplified by RT-PCR with HTBI primers. TCRdb reprocessed the multiplex PCR reads with MiXCR, giving one entry per CDR3 protein. The sample has about 200,000 distinct CDR3 sequences, roughly a sixth seen once. Input material: blood. Every receptor here comes from a woman between 45 and 60 years old with Graves' hyperthyroidism.

This clonotype was seen ten or more times. Since a much larger clone is just one base distant, this may be a read error. The V and J genes are TRBV9 and TRBJ2-3; D may be TRBD2 (5 bases). The CDR3 covers 12 residues. Trimming left V 0 bases short and J 6 bases short, with 5 bases between. The V gene's germline CDR1 is SGDLS and CDR2 YYNGEE. The CDR3 here is CASSVGGDTQYF. For the CDR3, the DNA is TGTGCCAGCAGCGTAGGCGGGGATACGCAGTATTTT. The full variable domain, rest sourced from reference TRBV9 and TRBJ2-3, is DSGVTQTPKHLITATGQRVTLRCSPRSGDLSVYWYQQSLDQGLQFLIQYYNGEERAKGNILERFSAQQFPDLHSELNLSSLELGDSALYFCASSVGGDTQYFGPGTRLTVL.

There are many counts of this clonotype. CDR3 DNA sequence: TGTGCCTGGAATCCGGGACTGGCTTCTGTCGAGCAGTACTTC. The encoded protein is CAWNPGLASVEQYF. The rearrangement links TRBV30 to TRBJ2-7; perhaps TRBD2 as D (6 bases). The CDR3 covers 14 residues. Deletions cut 4 bases from V and 6 bases from J, with 19 bases between. In germline, CDR1 is GTSNPN, CDR2 SVGIG (reference sequence).